These 4 T cell receptor beta chains were sequenced from one sample in a study of CD8+ T cells in alopecia areata. Cutaneous lymph node cells were pooled, and they were sorted using CD4, CD8alpha, NKG2D, NKG2ACE and other markers. After isolation, RNA underwent reverse transcription to generate cDNA as the sequencing template. Libraries were prepared by immunoSEQ multiplex PCR; TCRdb keeps only in-frame clonotypes and omits some of them. This sample has 200,000 to 300,000 clones and no singletons, with 1.2% in the ten largest. The sample taken for sequencing was CD4+ T cells sorted from a lymph node. The receptors originated from a C3H/HeJ mouse with alopecia areata. This strain has MHC haplotype H2-k.

About this clone itself: The gene names here belong to mouse. Partial CDR3 DNA: TGTGCCAGCAGTAAACAGGGGCCAAACTCC. The encoded protein is CASSKQGPNS. The complete CDR3 reads CASSKQGPNSDYTF. The chain joins TRBV13-1 to TRBJ1-2; 7 bases match TRBD1. The sequence runs out 4 residues before the end of the CDR3; the remainder is reconstructed from the germline J gene. The CDR3 contains 14 residues. Losses at the gene ends were 4 bases for V and 0 bases for J; bases not matched to a gene: 3. The germline V gene encodes CDR1 NSHNY and CDR2 SYGAGN.

In regard to this clone: Germline and genes here are mouse. The sequenced CDR3 bases are TGTGCCAGCAGTATCCTTGGACTGGGGATCAGTCAAAAC. Protein: CASSILGLGISQN. The complete CDR3 protein is CASSILGLGISQNTLYF. The chain has TRBV19 and TRBJ2-4, with TRBD2 matching over 9 bases. From the germline J gene comes the end of the CDR3, since the read stops 4 residues before it. This CDR3 region has 17 residues. Trimming cost V 2 bases and J 0 bases; bases outside gene matches: 7. Per the germline V gene, CDR1 is FNHDT and CDR2 is SITEND (reference sequence). Full variable domain (missing parts from reference TRBV19 and TRBJ2-4): GGIITQTPKFLIGQEGQKLTLKCQQNFNHDTMYWYRQDSGKGLRLIYYSITENDLQKGDLSEGYDASREKKSSFSLTVTSAQKNEMAVFLCASSILGLGISQNTLYFGAGTRLSVL.

This clone has a handful of counts. Gene names follow the mouse nomenclature. The read gets to within 4 residues of the CDR3 end, and the germline J gene fills in the rest. This same CDR3 is encoded by further DNA sequences in the sample. The rearrangement joins TRBV13-3 to TRBJ1-1, with 9 bases lining up with TRBD1. Germline CDR1 and CDR2: NNHDY and SYVADS. Trimming cost V 4 bases and J 1 base; bases outside gene matches: 2. The CDR3 is 14 amino acids. The sequenced part of the CDR3 DNA is TGTGCCAGCAGTTGGGACAGGGAAAACACA. Protein: CASSWDRENT. The full CDR3 reads CASSWDRENTEVFF.

Worth noting for this clone: The gene names given are mouse names. The read finishes 4 residues shy of the CDR3 end, and the germline J gene is used to complete it. The chain uses TRBV19 and TRBJ2-5, with D tentatively TRBD1 (5 bases). The CDR3 is 13 residues long. CDR1 and CDR2 from the germline V gene are FNHDT and SITEND (reference sequence). This CDR3 reads CASSLSGRDTQYF. The part of the CDR3 DNA that was read is TGTGCCAGCAGTCTCTCAGGGAGGGAC.